The next 26 T cell receptor beta chains were all read from a single sample in a study of PD-1 blockade in classical Hodgkin lymphoma. The data were produced by immunoSEQ multiplex PCR, yet TCRdb's version contains in-frame clones alone and is incomplete. The repertoire holds about 27,000 clones, over 60% seen once, with about 3.6% in the top ten. Time point in this sample: cycle 4 day 1 (C4D1), after 6 weeks of nivolumab. All trial patients relapsed after autologous stem cell transplantation. The material was peripheral blood mononuclear cells (PBMCs), obtained before the fourth cycle of nivolumab. These receptors were collected from a human donor with classical Hodgkin lymphoma.

This clone was seen a single time. This chain links TRBV19 with TRBJ2-1; 8 nucleotides line up with TRBD1. The CDR3 has 14 amino acids. The germline CDR1 and CDR2 sequences are LNHDA and SQIVND (reference sequence). V shed 7 bases, J shed 8 bases, and the junction held 10 bases outside the gene matches. The CDR3 DNA is TGTGCCAGTACCGATTTTGACAGGGGCGATGAGCAGTTCTTC. Protein: CASTDFDRGDEQFF.

This clone has only a few counts. Sequence at one end of the junction differs from germline and may be a read error. The genes are TRBV4-1 and TRBJ2-3, with 8 bases that match TRBD1. The CDR3 spans 16 residues. Germline V CDR1 and CDR2: MGHRA, YSYEKL. This CDR3 reads CASRQDGTGGGDTQYF. CDR3 nucleotides: TGCGCCAGCAGGCAAGATGGTACAGGGGGTGGGGATACGCAGTATTTT.

This clone came up a few times. V is TRBV30 and J is TRBJ1-6; D is possibly TRBD1 (5 bases). CDR3 size: 12 residues. Germline CDR1 and CDR2: GTSNPN and SVGIG (reference sequence). V was pared by 3 bases and J by 5 bases, with 5 bases between. In nucleotides, the CDR3 is TGTGCCTGGAGGGACAATAATTCACCCCTCCACTTT. It is translated as CAWRDNNSPLHF.

The gene calls are TRBV7-9 and TRBJ2-7; D could derive from TRBD1 or TRBD2 (6 bases each). Trimming took off 0 bases at V and 3 bases at J, with 12 bases between the two ends. CDR3 length: 15 amino acids. Germline CDR1 and CDR2: SEHNR and FQNEAQ (reference sequence). CDR3 amino acids: CASSLAVGGGYEQYF. As DNA, the CDR3 is TGTGCCAGCAGCTTAGCGGTTGGAGGGGGCTACGAGCAGTACTTC.

The CDR3 sequence is CASSFSGSWTQYF. The DNA for the CDR3 is TGTGCCAGCAGCTTTTCCGGGTCCTGGACGCAGTATTTT. The rearrangement uses TRBV5-5 and TRBJ2-3, with unresolved D. Germline V gene lookup returns CDR1 SGHKS and CDR2 YYEKEE (reference sequence). Trimming shortened V by 2 bases and J by 9 bases, and 13 bases separated the two germline ends. The CDR3 is 13 residues long.

CDR3 protein: CAWTIGPQGPLHF. The CDR3, as DNA: TGTGCCTGGACCATTGGACCCCAAGGACCCCTCCACTTT. The chain carries TRBV30 and TRBJ1-6; D is uncertain. Germline values: CDR1 GTSNPN, CDR2 SVGIG (reference sequence). V was clipped by 4 bases and J by 12 bases, with 16 bases between them. CDR3 length equals 13 residues.

The chain employs TRBV5-1 and TRBJ1-4; 9 bases are a match to TRBD1. Germline CDR1 and CDR2: SGHRS and YFSETQ. Unmatched junction bases numbered 3, after V lost 3 bases and J lost 6 bases. The CDR3 has 14 residues. CDR3 in amino acids: CASSSGQGYEKLFF. The CDR3 bases are TGCGCCAGCAGCTCAGGACAGGGGTATGAAAAACTGTTTTTT.

The V gene is TRBV5-1, the J gene TRBJ2-7; D may be TRBD1 (6 bases). V was clipped by 4 bases and J by 0 bases, with 11 bases between them. The CDR3 has 14 residues. The germline CDR1 and CDR2 sequences are SGHRS and YFSETQ. The CDR3 DNA reads TGCGCCAGCAGCGTTACAGGGCCCTCCTACGAGCAGTACTTC. Translating it yields CASSVTGPSYEQYF.

V usage is TRBV5-1 and J usage is TRBJ2-1; 16 nucleotides agree with TRBD2. J was trimmed by 0 bases and V by 3 bases; bases with no gene match: 6. The CDR3 spans 19 residues. CDR1 is SGHRS, CDR2 YFSETQ, per germline. This chain's CDR3 is CASSSPGLAGGSSYNEQFF. CDR3 bases: TGCGCCAGCAGCTCGCCGGGACTAGCGGGGGGGAGCTCCTACAATGAGCAGTTCTTC.

The V gene is TRBV5-8, the J gene TRBJ2-1, with D tentatively TRBD2 (6 bases). This CDR3 has 17 residues. The germline V and J ends were trimmed by 4 bases and 4 bases, with 21 bases remaining between them. Looked up from germline, CDR1 is SGHTS and CDR2 is YDEGEE. Here the CDR3 reads CASSPSWGLPGYNEQFF. CDR3 DNA sequence: TGTGCCAGCAGCCCAAGTTGGGGACTGCCTGGATACAATGAGCAGTTCTTC. The variable domain in full, with the rest retrieved from reference TRBV5-8 and TRBJ2-1, is EAGVTQSPTHLIKTRGQQATLRCSPISGHTSVYWYQQALGLGLQFLLWYDEGEERNRGNFPPRFSGRQFPNYSSELNVNALELEDSALYLCASSPSWGLPGYNEQFFGPGTRLTVL.

This rearrangement joins TRBV4-3 to TRBJ2-3; possibly TRBD1 for D (6 bases). Trimming removed 0 bases from V and 8 bases from J, with 18 bases in between. Germline V lookup: CDR1 LGHNA, CDR2 YSLEER. This CDR3 is built from 16 residues. The CDR3 DNA reads TGCGCCAGCAGCCAAGAGACAGGACCCCAGGGTTCTACGCAGTATTTT. The encoded protein is CASSQETGPQGSTQYF.

V usage is TRBV19 and J usage is TRBJ2-3; 7 bases map to TRBD1. Trimming at V came to 5 bases and at J to 2 bases, leaving 19 bases not matched to a gene. The germline V gene has CDR1 LNHDA and CDR2 SQIVND (reference sequence). This CDR3 has 19 amino acids. CDR3 sequence (DNA): TGTGCCAGTAGTCGGACAGGCAGTGTCCGAGCGGTCAACACAGATACGCAGTATTTT. It translates to CASSRTGSVRAVNTDTQYF.

The chain combines TRBV7-9 with TRBJ2-5, with 7 bases fitting TRBD2. The CDR3 extends over 14 amino acids. CDR1 and CDR2 (germline): SEHNR, FQNEAQ (reference sequence). The V segment lost 0 bases and the J segment 4 bases; nucleotides outside the gene matches: 2. This CDR3 is CASSLAGGTETQYF. The CDR3 coding sequence is TGTGCCAGCAGCTTAGCGGGGGGGACAGAGACCCAGTACTTC.

V and J are TRBV6-1 and TRBJ2-3, with 8 bases aligning to TRBD2. J was trimmed by 2 bases and V by 2 bases; bases with no gene match: 15. The germline CDR1 and CDR2 sequences are MNHNS and SASEGT. This CDR3 is built from 19 residues. CDR3 sequence reads: CASSEYRNGGGLSTDTQYF. CDR3 DNA: TGTGCCAGCAGTGAATACCGGAACGGGGGGGGCTTATCCACAGATACGCAGTATTTT.

The chain has TRBV5-1 and TRBJ1-1; D might be TRBD1 (5 bases). CDR3 size: 13 residues. Looked up from germline, CDR1 is SGHRS and CDR2 is YFSETQ. Between the trimmed V and J ends, which lost 4 bases and 8 bases, there was a span of 15 bases. The CDR3 coding sequence is TGCGCCAGCAGCCCCCCCGACAGCACCGAAGCTTTCTTT. It translates to CASSPPDSTEAFF.

The DNA of the CDR3 is TGTGCCAGCAGCCAAGGTCCTGCGCCCTACGAGCAGTACTTC. Its translation is CASSQGPAPYEQYF. The genes are TRBV16 and TRBJ2-7; D is ambiguous. CDR1 and CDR2 (germline): KGHSY, FQNENV. This CDR3 is 14 amino acids long. Trimming pared 2 bases from V and 2 bases from J, leaving 10 bases between.

This clone was seen more than once but under ten times. The chain combines TRBV5-5 with TRBJ2-7, with 11 bases lining up with TRBD1. Germline CDR1 is SGHKS and CDR2 is YYEKEE (reference sequence). The V segment lost 4 bases and the J segment 7 bases; nucleotides outside the gene matches: 7. The CDR3 has 14 amino acids. The chain's CDR3 is CASSRGQGAQEQYF. CDR3 nucleotides: TGTGCCAGCAGCCGTGGACAGGGGGCACAGGAGCAGTACTTC.

The chain combines TRBV5-1 with TRBJ2-7; D unresolved. V shed 2 bases and J shed 3 bases, with 6 bases lying between them. This CDR3 region has 12 residues. CDR1 is SGHRS, CDR2 YFSETQ, per germline. The CDR3 loop reads CASSFDDYEQYF. The CDR3 DNA is TGCGCCAGCAGCTTCGATGACTACGAGCAGTACTTC.

This chain links TRBV2 with TRBJ2-5; TRBD1 matches 7 bases. Germline CDR1 reads SNHLY; CDR2 reads FYNNEI. CDR3 length: 16 residues. The J segment lost 4 bases and the V segment lost 4 bases, leaving 12 bases of the junction unmatched. The CDR3 spells CASSGFGSRQGETQYF. In DNA, the CDR3 is TGTGCCAGCAGTGGGTTCGGTTCGCGACAGGGAGAGACCCAGTACTTC.

This clone was recorded only once. This rearrangement joins TRBV4-1 to TRBJ2-5; 9 nucleotides line up with TRBD2. Germline CDR1 MGHRA, CDR2 YSYEKL. With V trimmed by 0 bases and J by 2 bases, 13 bases remained unmatched. CDR3 length: 19 amino acids. The CDR3 loop is CASSQDGRGGRVGQETQYF. Written as DNA, the CDR3 is TGCGCCAGCAGCCAAGATGGGCGGGGGGGCCGTGTTGGTCAAGAGACCCAGTACTTC.

This clone occurred once. The CDR3: CASSYRYTRDEKLFF. The CDR3, as DNA: TGTGCCAGCAGTTACCGCTATACCCGGGACGAAAAACTGTTTTTT. The rearrangement joins TRBV6-5 to TRBJ1-4; perhaps TRBD1 as D (5 bases). From germline, CDR1 is MNHEY and CDR2 SVGAGI. V lost 2 bases and J 8 bases, leaving 15 bases between the germline ends. The CDR3 covers 15 residues.

This clone is medium-sized within its sample. The chain links TRBV6-1 to TRBJ1-1; D unclear. Germline assignment: CDR1 MNHNS and CDR2 SASEGT. This CDR3 region has 14 residues. Trimming pared 0 bases from V and 5 bases from J, leaving 10 bases between. This CDR3 reads CASSEAPVMTEAFF. CDR3 sequence (DNA): TGTGCCAGCAGTGAAGCGCCGGTAATGACTGAAGCTTTCTTT.

This clone was counted between two and nine times. The chain carries TRBV5-6 and TRBJ2-3; a possible D gene is TRBD1 (6 bases). The germline V gene has CDR1 SGHDT and CDR2 YYEEEE. This CDR3 has 14 residues. Trimming left V 0 bases short and J 3 bases short, with 8 bases between. Written as DNA, the CDR3 is TGTGCCAGCAGCTTGGGAACAGGGACAGATACGCAGTATTTT. It specifies CASSLGTGTDTQYF.

In DNA form, the CDR3 reads TGTGCCAGCAGCTTCGGGGGTGGGGTTGAGTACGAGCAGTACTTC. Encoded protein: CASSFGGGVEYEQYF. The V and J genes are TRBV7-9 and TRBJ2-7; D is possibly TRBD2 (6 bases). Germline V gene lookup returns CDR1 SEHNR and CDR2 FQNEAQ (reference sequence). The CDR3 has 15 residues. Trimming shortened V by 3 bases and J by 4 bases, and 16 bases separated the two germline ends.

This chain uses TRBV2 with TRBJ2-3; D is undetermined. Germline CDR1 and CDR2: SNHLY and FYNNEI. V dropped 0 bases and J dropped 0 bases, with 10 bases sitting between them. The CDR3 extends over 16 amino acids. The CDR3 region is CASSEAGEPSTDTQYF. CDR3 nucleotides: TGTGCCAGCAGTGAAGCAGGAGAGCCTAGCACAGATACGCAGTATTTT.

This chain uses TRBV18 with TRBJ1-1; D is undetermined. The germline CDR1 and CDR2 sequences are KGHSH and LQKENI. V lost 6 bases and J 1 base, leaving 12 bases between the germline ends. The CDR3 extends over 14 amino acids. CDR3: CASSAGSGNTEAFF. In nucleotides, the CDR3 is TGTGCCAGCTCTGCTGGAAGTGGGAACACTGAAGCTTTCTTT.